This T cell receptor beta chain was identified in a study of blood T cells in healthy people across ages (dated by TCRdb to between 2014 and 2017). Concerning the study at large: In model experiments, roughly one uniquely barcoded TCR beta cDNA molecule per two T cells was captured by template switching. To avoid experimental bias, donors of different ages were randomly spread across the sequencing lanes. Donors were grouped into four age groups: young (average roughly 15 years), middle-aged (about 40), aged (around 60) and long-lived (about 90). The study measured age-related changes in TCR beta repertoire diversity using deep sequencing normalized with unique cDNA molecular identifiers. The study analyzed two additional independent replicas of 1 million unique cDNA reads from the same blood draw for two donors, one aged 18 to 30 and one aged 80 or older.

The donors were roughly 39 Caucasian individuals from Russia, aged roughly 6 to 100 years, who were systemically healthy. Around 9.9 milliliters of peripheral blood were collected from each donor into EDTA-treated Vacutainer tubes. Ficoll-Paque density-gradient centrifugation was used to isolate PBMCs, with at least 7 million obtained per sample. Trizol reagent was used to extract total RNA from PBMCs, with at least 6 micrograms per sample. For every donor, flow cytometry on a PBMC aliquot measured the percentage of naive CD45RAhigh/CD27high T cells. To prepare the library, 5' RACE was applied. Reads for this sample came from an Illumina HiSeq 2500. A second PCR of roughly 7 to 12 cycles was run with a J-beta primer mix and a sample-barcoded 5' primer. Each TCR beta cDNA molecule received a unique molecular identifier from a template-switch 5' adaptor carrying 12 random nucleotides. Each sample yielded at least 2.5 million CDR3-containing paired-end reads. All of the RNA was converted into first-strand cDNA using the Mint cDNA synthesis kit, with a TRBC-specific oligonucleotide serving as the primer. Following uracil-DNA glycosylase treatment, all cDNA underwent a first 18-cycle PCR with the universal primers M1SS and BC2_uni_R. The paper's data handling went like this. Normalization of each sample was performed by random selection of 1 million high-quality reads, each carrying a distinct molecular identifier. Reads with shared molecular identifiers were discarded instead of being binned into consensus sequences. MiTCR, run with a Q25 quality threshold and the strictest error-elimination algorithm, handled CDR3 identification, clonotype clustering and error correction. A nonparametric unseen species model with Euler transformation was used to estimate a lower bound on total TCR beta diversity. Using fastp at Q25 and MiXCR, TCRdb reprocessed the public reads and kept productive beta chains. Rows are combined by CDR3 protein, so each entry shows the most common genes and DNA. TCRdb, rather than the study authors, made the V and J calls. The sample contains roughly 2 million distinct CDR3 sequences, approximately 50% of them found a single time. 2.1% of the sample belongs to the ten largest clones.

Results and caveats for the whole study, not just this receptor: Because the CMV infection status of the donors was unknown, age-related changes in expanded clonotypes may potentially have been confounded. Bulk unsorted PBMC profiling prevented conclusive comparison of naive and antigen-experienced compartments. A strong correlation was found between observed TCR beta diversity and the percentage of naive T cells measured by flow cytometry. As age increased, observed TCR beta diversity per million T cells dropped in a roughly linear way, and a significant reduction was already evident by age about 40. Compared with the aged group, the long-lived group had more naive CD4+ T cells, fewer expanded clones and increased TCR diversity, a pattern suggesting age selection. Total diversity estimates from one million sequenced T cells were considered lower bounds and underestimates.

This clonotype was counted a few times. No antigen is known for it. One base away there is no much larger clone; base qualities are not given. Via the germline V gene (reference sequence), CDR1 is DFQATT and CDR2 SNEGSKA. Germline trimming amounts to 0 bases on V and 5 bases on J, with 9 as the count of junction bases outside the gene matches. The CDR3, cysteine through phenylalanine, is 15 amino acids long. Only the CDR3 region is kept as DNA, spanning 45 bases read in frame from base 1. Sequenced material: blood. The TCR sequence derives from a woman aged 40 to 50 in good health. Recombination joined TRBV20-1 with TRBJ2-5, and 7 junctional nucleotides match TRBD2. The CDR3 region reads CSARDGVTSYETQYF. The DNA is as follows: TGCAGTGCTAGAGATGGTGTGACTAGCTATGAGACCCAGTACTTC.